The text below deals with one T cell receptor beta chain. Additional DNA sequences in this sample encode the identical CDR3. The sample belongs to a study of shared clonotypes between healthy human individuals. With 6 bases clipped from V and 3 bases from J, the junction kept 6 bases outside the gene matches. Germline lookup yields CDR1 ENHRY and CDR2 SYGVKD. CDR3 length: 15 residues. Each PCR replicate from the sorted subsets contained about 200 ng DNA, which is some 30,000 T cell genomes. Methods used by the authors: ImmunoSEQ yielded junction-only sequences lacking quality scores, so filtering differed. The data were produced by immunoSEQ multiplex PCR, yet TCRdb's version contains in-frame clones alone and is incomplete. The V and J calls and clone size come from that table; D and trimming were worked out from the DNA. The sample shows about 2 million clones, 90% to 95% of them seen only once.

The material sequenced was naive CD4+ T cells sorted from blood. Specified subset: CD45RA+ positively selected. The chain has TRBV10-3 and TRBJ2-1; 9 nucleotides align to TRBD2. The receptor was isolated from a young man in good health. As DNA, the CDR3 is TGTGCCATCAGAGAGACTAGCGGCAGCTACAATGAGCAGTTCTTC. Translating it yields CAIRETSGSYNEQFF.